The following is a T cell receptor beta chain sequence with its context. It has no known antigen specificity. One junction end disagrees with the germline gene, perhaps due to a read error. This sample is drawn from a study of metastatic and nonmetastatic thyroid tumors (TCRdb year 2020). Study-level background: Repertoires from peripheral blood and from tumor or nodule tissue samples of malignant and benign thyroid patients were compared. What the research found in general, with its limitations: In both blood and tumor samples, malignant tumors were reported to have significantly higher TCR beta diversity than benign nodules.

No patient had received any treatment before thyroid surgery. Patient clinical samples collected from about 2011 to 2018 were retrospectively analysed using T-cell receptor beta sequencing. The CDR3 starts with the cysteine, ends with the phenylalanine, and has 15 residues. Solely the CDR3 DNA is kept, with 45 bases framed from the first base. Reading the germline V gene gives CDR1 MNHEY and CDR2 SVGAGI. Library preparation used PCR. This sample was sequenced with an Illumina HiSeq 4000. High-throughput sequencing was used to profile the TCR beta-chain CDR3 region of each patient. The authors processed their data as follows. The researchers built a classifier to tell apart papillary thyroid cancer patients with distant metastasis, based on CDR3 differences among clinicopathological groups. Repertoire diversity was assessed with the Shannon index, and tumor-blood repertoire similarity with the Morisita-Horn index. Using fastp at Q25 and MiXCR, TCRdb reprocessed the public reads and kept productive beta chains. Clone size and V and J calls follow TCRdb, not the original study. The sample table holds approximately 32,000 clones, of which over 14% were seen once. The ten largest account for around 20% of the sample.

Sample: blood. The sequence came from a male donor with papillary thyroid cancer or a benign thyroid nodule (not recorded which). Some clones in this sample may be carry-over from other donors' samples. This sequence uses TRBV6-5 and TRBJ2-1, with no confident D gene call. The CDR3 protein sequence reads: CVSSYQVTRYNEQFF. At the DNA level, the sequence is TGTGTCAGCAGTTACCAGGTGACACGATACAATGAGCAATTCTTC.